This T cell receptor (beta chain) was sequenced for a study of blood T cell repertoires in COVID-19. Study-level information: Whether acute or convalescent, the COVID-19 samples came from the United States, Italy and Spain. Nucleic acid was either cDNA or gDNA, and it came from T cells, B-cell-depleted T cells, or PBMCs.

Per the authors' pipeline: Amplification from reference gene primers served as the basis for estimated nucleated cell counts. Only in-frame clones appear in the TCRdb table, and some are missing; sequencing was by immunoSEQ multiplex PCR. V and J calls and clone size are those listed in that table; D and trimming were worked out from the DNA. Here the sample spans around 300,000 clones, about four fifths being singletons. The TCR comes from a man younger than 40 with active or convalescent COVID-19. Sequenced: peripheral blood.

CDR3 nucleotide sequence: TGTGCCAGCAGTGAAGGGGGACTAGCGGGTATGGGAGTGCGCGAGCAGTACTTC. Its translation: CASSEGGLAGMGVREQYF. The chain has TRBV6-1 and TRBJ2-7, with TRBD2 identical over 12 bases. The CDR3 has 18 residues. CDR1 is MNHNS, CDR2 SASEGT, per germline. Trimming took 1 base from V and 6 from J; bases not matched to a gene: 13.